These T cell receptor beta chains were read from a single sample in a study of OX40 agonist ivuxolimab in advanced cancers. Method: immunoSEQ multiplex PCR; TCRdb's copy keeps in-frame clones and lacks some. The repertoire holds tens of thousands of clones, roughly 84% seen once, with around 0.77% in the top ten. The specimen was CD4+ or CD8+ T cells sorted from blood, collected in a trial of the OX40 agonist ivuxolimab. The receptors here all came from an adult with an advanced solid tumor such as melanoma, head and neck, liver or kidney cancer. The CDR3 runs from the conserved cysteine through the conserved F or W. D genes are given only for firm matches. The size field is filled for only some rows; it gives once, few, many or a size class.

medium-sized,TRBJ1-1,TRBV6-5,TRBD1,CASSSFPTGRPEAFF,TGTGCCAGCAGCTCCTTCCCGACAGGGCGCCCTGAAGCTTTCTTT
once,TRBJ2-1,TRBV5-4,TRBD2,CASSSPGLADNEQFF,TGTGCCAGCAGCTCTCCGGGACTAGCCGACAATGAGCAGTTCTTC
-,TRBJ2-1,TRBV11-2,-,CASSLAGAGYNEQFF,TGTGCCAGCAGCTTAGCGGGAGCCGGTTACAATGAGCAGTTCTTC
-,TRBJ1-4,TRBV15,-,CATSNRIAPNEKLFF,TGTGCCACCAGCAACCGGATCGCCCCCAACGAAAAACTGTTTTTT
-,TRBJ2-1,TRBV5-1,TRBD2,CASSIGLAGGRHEQFF,TGCGCCAGCAGCATCGGACTAGCGGGGGGGCGCCATGAGCAGTTCTTC
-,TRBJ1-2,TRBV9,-,CASSVQGWGYTF,TGTGCCAGCAGCGTCCAGGGGTGGGGCTACACCTTC
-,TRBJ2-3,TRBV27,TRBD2,CASSLRAGFGDTQYF,TGTGCCAGCAGTTTAAGAGCGGGATTCGGGGATACGCAGTATTTT
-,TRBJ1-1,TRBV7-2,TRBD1,CASSWRQGDAEAFF,TGTGCCAGCAGCTGGAGACAGGGTGACGCTGAAGCTTTCTTT
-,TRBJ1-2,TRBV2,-,CASSEEVRVEGYTF,TGTGCCAGCAGTGAAGAAGTCAGGGTGGAGGGCTACACCTTC
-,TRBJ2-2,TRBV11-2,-,CASSRRTADTGELFF,TGTGCCAGCAGCCGAAGGACGGCCGACACCGGGGAGCTGTTTTTT
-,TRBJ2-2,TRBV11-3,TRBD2,CASSFGTSGTGELFF,TGTGCCAGCAGCTTCGGGACTAGCGGCACCGGGGAGCTGTTTTTT
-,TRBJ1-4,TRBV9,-,CASSRPPDLNEKLFF,TGTGCCAGCAGCCGACCTCCGGACTTGAATGAAAAACTGTTTTTT
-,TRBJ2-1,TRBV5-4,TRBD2,CASSRQGLAGDEQFF,TGTGCCAGCAGCCGCCAAGGACTAGCGGGAGATGAGCAGTTCTTC
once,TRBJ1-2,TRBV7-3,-,CASSLAQGRGYTF,TGTGCCAGCAGCTTAGCACAGGGTCGGGGCTACACCTTC
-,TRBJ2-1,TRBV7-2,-,CASSLGTNEQFF,TGTGCCAGCAGCTTAGGGACTAATGAGCAGTTCTTC
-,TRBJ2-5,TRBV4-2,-,CASRTSPGETQYF,TGTGCCAGCAGGACCTCTCCAGGGGAGACCCAGTACTTC
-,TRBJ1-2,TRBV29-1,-,CSAQGVGYGYAF,TGCAGCGCCCAGGGTGTGGGCTATGGCTACGCCTTC
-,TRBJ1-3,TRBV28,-,CASSLAMRGTGNTIYF,TGTGCCAGCAGTTTAGCCATGAGGGGAACTGGAAACACCATATATTTT
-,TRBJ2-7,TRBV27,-,CASSPLQGSYEQYF,TGTGCCAGCAGTCCATTACAGGGCTCCTACGAGCAGTACTTC
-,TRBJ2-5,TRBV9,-,CASSETQYF,TGTGCCAGCAGTGAGACCCAGTACTTC
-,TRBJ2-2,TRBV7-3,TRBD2,CASSLGLAGAGELFF,TGTGCCAGCAGCTTGGGACTAGCGGGAGCCGGGGAGCTGTTTTTT
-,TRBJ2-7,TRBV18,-,CASSPGPYEQYF,TGTGCCAGCTCACCCGGGCCCTACGAGCAGTACTTC
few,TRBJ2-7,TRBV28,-,CASSTRRTAYF,TGTGCCAGCAGCACACGGAGGACAGCGTACTTC
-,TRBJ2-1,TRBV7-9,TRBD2,CASSPAGGSYNEQFF,TGTGCCAGCAGCCCAGCGGGAGGGAGCTACAATGAGCAGTTCTTC
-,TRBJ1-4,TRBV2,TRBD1,CASSGQGATNEKLFF,TGTGCCAGCAGTGGACAGGGGGCGACTAATGAAAAACTGTTTTTT
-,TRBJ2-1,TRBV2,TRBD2,CASSGLAVKFF,TGTGCCAGCAGTGGTCTAGCGGTAAAGTTCTTC
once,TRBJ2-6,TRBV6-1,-,CASSVTGSGANVLTF,TGTGCCAGCAGTGTTACAGGTTCCGGGGCCAACGTCCTGACTTTC
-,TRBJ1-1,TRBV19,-,CASSIGPSGGKNTEAFF,TGTGCCAGTAGTATAGGGCCCAGCGGTGGGAAGAACACTGAAGCTTTCTTT
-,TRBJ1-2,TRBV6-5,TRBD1,CASTSGQLDNYGYTF,TGTGCCAGCACTTCGGGACAGCTCGATAACTATGGCTACACCTTC
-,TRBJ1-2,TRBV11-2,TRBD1,CASSFGQGLDYTF,TGTGCCAGCAGCTTCGGACAGGGCCTAGACTACACCTTC
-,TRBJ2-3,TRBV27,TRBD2,CASSGTSGTDTQYF,TGTGCCAGCAGTGGGACTAGCGGAACAGATACGCAGTATTTT
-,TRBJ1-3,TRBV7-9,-,CASSLEAAGFYGNTIYF,TGTGCCAGCAGCTTAGAGGCGGCGGGATTCTATGGAAACACCATATATTTT
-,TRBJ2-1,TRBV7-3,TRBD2,CASSKLAGWNNEQFF,TGTGCCAGCAGCAAACTAGCGGGGTGGAACAATGAGCAGTTCTTC
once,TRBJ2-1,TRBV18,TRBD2,CASSIAPASGSRDEQFF,TGCGCCAGCTCAATAGCACCAGCAAGCGGGAGTCGTGATGAGCAGTTCTTC
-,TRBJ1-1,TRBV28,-,CASSRKRGYDTEAFF,TGTGCCAGCAGCCGTAAGAGGGGGTATGACACTGAAGCTTTCTTT
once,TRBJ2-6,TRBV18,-,CASSPGDEGANVLTF,TGTGCCAGCTCACCGGGGGACGAGGGGGCCAACGTCCTGACTTTC
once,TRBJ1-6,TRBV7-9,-,CASSLEGIGNSPLHF,TGTGCCAGCAGCTTAGAGGGGATCGGCAATTCACCCCTCCACTTT
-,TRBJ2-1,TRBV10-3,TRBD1,CAASQGVYNEQFF,TGTGCCGCCTCGCAGGGGGTTTACAATGAGCAGTTCTTC
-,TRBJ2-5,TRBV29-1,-,CSVVPYQETQYF,TGCAGCGTTGTCCCGTATCAAGAGACCCAGTACTTC
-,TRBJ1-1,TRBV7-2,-,CASRLQSWSTEAFF,TGTGCCAGCAGACTTCAATCCTGGAGCACTGAAGCTTTCTTT
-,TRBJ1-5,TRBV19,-,CATLKGGYSNQPQHF,TGTGCCACACTAAAAGGGGGTTATAGCAATCAGCCCCAGCATTTT
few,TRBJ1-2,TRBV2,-,CASHRVIGYGYTF,TGTGCCAGTCACAGGGTAATAGGCTATGGCTACACCTTC
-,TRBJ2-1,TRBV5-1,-,CASSLAPQNEQFF,TGCGCCAGCAGCTTGGCTCCACAGAATGAGCAGTTCTTC
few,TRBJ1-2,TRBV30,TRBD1,CAWSPENRGGYTF,TGTGCCTGGAGTCCAGAGAACAGGGGTGGCTACACCTTC
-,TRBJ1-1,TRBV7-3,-,CASSPGRDRTEAFF,TGTGCCAGCAGCCCGGGACGGGATCGGACTGAAGCTTTCTTT
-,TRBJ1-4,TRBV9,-,CASSAASGPTEKLFF,TGTGCCAGCAGCGCTGCCTCGGGACCTACTGAAAAACTGTTTTTT
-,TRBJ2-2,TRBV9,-,CASSVASGGNTGELFF,TGTGCCAGCAGCGTAGCTTCCGGGGGTAACACCGGGGAGCTGTTTTTT
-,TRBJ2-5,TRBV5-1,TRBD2,CASSLGLAGGTQYF,TGCGCCAGCAGCTTGGGACTAGCGGGGGGGACCCAGTACTTC
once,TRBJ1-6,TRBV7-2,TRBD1,CASSPGTGRLTSPLHF,TGTGCCAGCAGCCCTGGGACAGGGCGGCTAACTTCACCCCTCCACTTT
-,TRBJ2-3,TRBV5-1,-,CASSLYQDTQYF,TGCGCCAGCAGCCTCTACCAAGATACGCAGTATTTT
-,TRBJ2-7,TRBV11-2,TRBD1,CASSQDRETYEQYF,TGTGCCAGCAGCCAGGACAGGGAAACCTACGAGCAGTACTTC
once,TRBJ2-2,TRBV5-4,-,CASSGERGYTGELFF,TGTGCCAGCAGCGGGGAAAGGGGATACACCGGGGAGCTGTTTTTT